A single TCR beta chain is shown here with its context. The germline CDR1 and CDR2 sequences are SGHNT and YYREEE (reference sequence). The CDR3 covers 15 residues. The junction had 9 bases not matched to a gene; V was cut back by 4 bases and J by 5 bases. The data originate from a study of cytomegalovirus exposure and HLA in healthy donors. Vbeta (60) and Jbeta (13) primers were used in the PCR. The table came from immunoSEQ multiplex PCR; TCRdb's copy has only in-frame clones and leaves some out. The sample gives around 120,000 clones, around 81% of which show up once; around 0.67% is in the top ten.

The chain employs TRBV5-4 and TRBJ1-2; TRBD1 agrees at 9 bases. The TCR comes from a man younger than 35 in good health and CMV-seronegative. Sequencing was carried out using PBMCs. The chain's CDR3 is CASSPRLGQGYGYTF. The CDR3 DNA reads TGTGCCAGCAGCCCAAGGCTGGGACAGGGATATGGCTACACCTTC. Variable domain in full (rest from reference TRBV5-4 and TRBJ1-2): ETGVTQSPTHLIKTRGQQVTLRCSSQSGHNTVSWYQQALGQGPQFIFQYYREEENGRGNFPPRFSGLQFPNYSSELNVNALELDDSALYLCASSPRLGQGYGYTFGSGTRLTVV.